The 27 T cell receptor beta chains reported below all come from one sample, sequenced in a study of OX40 agonist ivuxolimab in advanced cancers. Profiling relied on immunoSEQ multiplex PCR, and the TCRdb table lists in-frame clones only, not all of them. This sample has around 60,000 clones, with about 91% found just once. The sample here was CD4+ or CD8+ T cells sorted from blood, taken in a trial of the OX40 agonist ivuxolimab. These receptors originate from an adult with an advanced solid tumor such as melanoma, head and neck, liver or kidney cancer.

This rearrangement joins TRBV30 to TRBJ2-1, with 15 bases fitting TRBD2. With V trimmed by 4 bases and J by 7 bases, 11 bases remained unmatched. Germline lookup yields CDR1 GTSNPN and CDR2 SVGIG (reference sequence). This CDR3 has 17 amino acids. For the CDR3, the DNA is TGTGCCTGGACCTCGAAAGCGGGACTAGCGGGAGGTAATGAGCAGTTCTTC. Translating it yields CAWTSKAGLAGGNEQFF.

V usage is TRBV29-1 and J usage is TRBJ2-5; D assignment may be TRBD1 or TRBD2 (6 bases each). This CDR3 is built from 15 residues. V lost 4 bases, J lost 1 base, and 16 bases lay in between. The V gene's germline CDR1 is SQVTM and CDR2 ANQGSEA. For the CDR3, the DNA is TGCAGCGTTGTTGGGGGGCTTGGGCGCCAAGAGACCCAGTACTTC. Translating gives CSVVGGLGRQETQYF.

The V call is TRBV29-1, the J call TRBJ1-2; no clear D. Between the trimmed V and J ends, which lost 4 bases and 8 bases, there was a span of 11 bases. The CDR3 covers 11 residues. Per the germline V gene, CDR1 is SQVTM and CDR2 is ANQGSEA. CDR3 sequence: CSVGFGLGYTF. The CDR3 nucleotides read TGCAGCGTTGGATTTGGGTTGGGCTACACCTTC.

This chain's CDR3 is CASSQRTSANTGELFF. Written as DNA, the CDR3 is TGCGCCAGCAGCCAACGGACTAGCGCGAACACCGGGGAGCTGTTTTTT. The chain has TRBV4-1 and TRBJ2-2, with 9 bases matching TRBD2. This CDR3 has 16 residues. CDR1 and CDR2 (germline): MGHRA, YSYEKL. V was pared by 2 bases and J by 0 bases, with 1 base of the junction left unmatched.

This clone appeared once. This chain links TRBV18 with TRBJ2-7; no definite D call. Trimming took off 3 bases at V and 3 bases at J, with 12 bases between the two ends. CDR1 and CDR2 (germline): KGHSH, LQKENI. The CDR3 has 14 amino acids. CDR3 sequence: CASSPSTEIYEQYF. The CDR3 nucleotides are TGTGCCAGCTCACCGTCGACGGAGATCTACGAGCAGTACTTC.

The rearrangement joins TRBV6-6 to TRBJ2-3; TRBD2 matches 9 bases. CDR1 and CDR2 from the germline V gene are MNHNY and SVGAGI (reference sequence). Trimming cost V 6 bases and J 0 bases; bases outside gene matches: 1. The CDR3 runs to 14 residues. CDR3 nucleotide sequence: TGTGCCAGCAGAACTAGCGGGAGCACAGATACGCAGTATTTT. Translating gives CASRTSGSTDTQYF.

This clone was counted once. The chain uses TRBV7-9 and TRBJ2-5, with 7 bases aligning to TRBD2. With 6 bases clipped from V and 1 base from J, the junction kept 11 bases outside the gene matches. This CDR3 spans 16 amino acids. Germline lookup yields CDR1 SEHNR and CDR2 FQNEAQ (reference sequence). This chain's CDR3 is CASSGKGGVPQETQYF. For the CDR3, the DNA is TGTGCCAGCAGTGGGAAGGGAGGGGTCCCCCAAGAGACCCAGTACTTC.

V and J are TRBV7-3 and TRBJ2-1; D is possibly TRBD2 (5 bases). This CDR3 has 15 amino acids. The V end was cut by 2 bases, the J end by 0 bases, with 8 bases between. CDR1 and CDR2 (germline): SGHTA, FQGTGA. CDR3 sequence: CASSLVASSYNEQFF. CDR3 DNA sequence: TGTGCCAGCAGCTTAGTAGCGAGCTCCTACAATGAGCAGTTCTTC.

This sequence joins TRBV5-4 and TRBJ2-7, with unresolved D. The CDR3 is 13 residues long. V gave up 0 bases and J gave up 3 bases, with 7 bases separating them. Germline assignment: CDR1 SGHNT and CDR2 YYREEE (reference sequence). The DNA for the CDR3 is TGTGCCAGCAGCTTGGGCATCGACTACGAGCAGTACTTC. Translating it yields CASSLGIDYEQYF.

The chain recombines TRBV30 with TRBJ2-1; D is ambiguous. Germline CDR1 and CDR2: GTSNPN and SVGIG (reference sequence). Trimming removed 0 bases from V and 3 bases from J, with 9 bases in between. The CDR3 extends over 14 amino acids. CDR3 nucleotide sequence: TGTGCCTGGAGTGTACAGCTCATCTACAATGAGCAGTTCTTC. It translates to CAWSVQLIYNEQFF.

The chain is built from TRBV30 and TRBJ1-4, with D possibly TRBD1 on 6 matching bases. Germline V CDR1 and CDR2: GTSNPN, SVGIG (reference sequence). The CDR3 covers 15 residues. V was trimmed by 0 bases and J by 3 bases, leaving 11 bases between them. As DNA, the CDR3 is TGTGCCTGGAGTGTTGGGGGCTTCGCTAATGAAAAACTGTTTTTT. Its protein is CAWSVGGFANEKLFF.

This clone was observed a handful of times. The rearrangement joins TRBV6-5 to TRBJ2-7; possible D gene TRBD2, 6 bases. Trimming removed 0 bases from V and 4 bases from J, with 13 bases in between. The CDR3 has 15 amino acids. Germline V gene data show CDR1 as MNHEY and CDR2 as SVGAGI. CDR3 nucleotides: TGTGCCAGCAGTTACTCGAAGAGCGGAGGGTACGAGCAGTACTTC. As protein: CASSYSKSGGYEQYF.

The CDR3 spells CASSLEGGTNTGELFF. The DNA for the CDR3 is TGTGCCAGCAGCTTAGAGGGAGGCACTAACACCGGGGAGCTGTTTTTT. The V and J genes are TRBV7-2 and TRBJ2-2, with D possibly being TRBD2 (6 bases). V lost 1 base and J 2 bases, leaving 11 bases between the germline ends. The CDR3 runs to 16 residues. Germline-derived CDR1 and CDR2 are SGHTA and FQGNSA. The complete variable domain, with remaining parts taken from reference TRBV7-2 and TRBJ2-2, reads GAGVSQSPSNKVTEKGKDVELRCDPISGHTALYWYRQSLGQGLEFLIYFQGNSAPDKSGLPSDRFSAERTGGSVSTLTIQRTQQEDSAVYLCASSLEGGTNTGELFFGEGSRLTVL.

The chain employs TRBV19 and TRBJ2-7; TRBD2 aligns across 9 bases. J gave up 3 bases and V 0 bases, and 6 bases lay outside the gene matches. CDR3 length: 16 amino acids. The V gene's germline CDR1 is LNHDA and CDR2 SQIVND (reference sequence). CDR3 region: CASSIESGLANYEQYF. The CDR3 DNA reads TGTGCCAGTAGTATAGAATCCGGACTAGCGAACTACGAGCAGTACTTC.

This clone is deemed medium-sized. The chain joins TRBV10-1 to TRBJ1-1; D gene unclear. Germline V CDR1 and CDR2: WNHNN, SYGVQD (reference sequence). The CDR3 sequence is 14 residues long. V lost 2 bases and J 0 bases, leaving 7 bases between the germline ends. The CDR3 region is CASSERGLNTEAFF. CDR3 bases: TGCGCCAGCAGTGAGAGAGGTTTGAACACTGAAGCTTTCTTT.

The chain combines TRBV15 with TRBJ2-2; perhaps TRBD1 as D (5 bases). The germline gives CDR1 LNHNV, CDR2 YYDKDF (reference sequence). The V gene lost 0 bases and the J gene lost 6 bases, with 11 bases spanning the gap. This CDR3 region has 15 residues. CDR3 coding DNA: TGTGCCACCAGCAGAGATCCAGGGCCAGCCGGGGAGCTGTTTTTT. Encoded protein: CATSRDPGPAGELFF.

The chain is built from TRBV4-2 and TRBJ2-6; 9 bases map to TRBD1. This CDR3 comprises 19 residues. Germline CDR1 LGHNA, CDR2 YNFKEQ. The V gene end was trimmed by 3 bases and the J gene end by 2 bases; junction bases not matched to a gene: 11. CDR3 in amino acids: CASSQSGTGSKTGANVLTF. DNA for the CDR3: TGTGCCAGCAGCCAGTCCGGGACAGGGAGTAAGACTGGGGCCAACGTCCTGACTTTC.

The chain uses TRBV5-6 and TRBJ2-2; 10 bases map to TRBD1. V shed 4 bases, J shed 3 bases, and the junction held 12 bases outside the gene matches. Germline assignment: CDR1 SGHDT and CDR2 YYEEEE. CDR3 length: 18 residues. The CDR3 sequence: CASSLLGQGVGDTGELFF. The CDR3 bases are TGTGCCAGCAGCCTCCTAGGACAGGGGGTGGGTGACACCGGGGAGCTGTTTTTT.

The chain joins TRBV18 to TRBJ1-5; 9 positions match TRBD1. The CDR3 covers 16 residues. Trimming cost V 6 bases and J 3 bases; bases outside gene matches: 9. Germline V gene data show CDR1 as KGHSH and CDR2 as LQKENI. This CDR3 reads CASSPMGQGANQPQHF. The CDR3 coding sequence is TGTGCCAGCTCGCCTATGGGACAGGGTGCCAATCAGCCCCAGCATTTT.

The chain couples TRBV18 to TRBJ2-1, with TRBD1 matching 10 bases. In germline, CDR1 is KGHSH, CDR2 LQKENI. The CDR3 runs to 13 residues. V dropped 7 bases and J dropped 7; count of bases not matched to a gene: 4. The CDR3 nucleotides are TGTGCCAGCTACGGGACAGGGGCTAATGAGCAGTTCTTC. Amino acids: CASYGTGANEQFF.

The gene calls are TRBV5-1 and TRBJ2-3, with unresolved D. Trimming removed 2 bases from V and 5 bases from J, with 9 bases in between. Per the germline V gene, CDR1 is SGHRS and CDR2 is YFSETQ. There are 13 residues in the CDR3. Here the CDR3 DNA reads TGCGCCAGCAGCTTATCCCTAGGAGATACGCAGTATTTT. This sequence encodes CASSLSLGDTQYF.

The chain joins TRBV27 to TRBJ1-5; possible D gene TRBD1, 6 bases. Germline V gives CDR1 MNHEY, CDR2 SMNVEV (reference sequence). V dropped 8 bases and J dropped 6 bases, with 17 bases sitting between them. The CDR3 totals 14 residues. The CDR3, as DNA: TGTGCCAGCCGTCGGACAGTGTTAAGTCAGCCCCAGCATTTT. Translation: CASRRTVLSQPQHF.

This clone was recorded only once. The rearrangement joins TRBV27 to TRBJ1-2; D remains ambiguous. V was pared by 0 bases and J by 8 bases, with 13 bases between. CDR3 length: 14 amino acids. CDR1 and CDR2 (germline): MNHEY, SMNVEV (reference sequence). This chain's CDR3 is CASSLSSRSNGYTF. The CDR3 DNA sequence: TGTGCCAGCAGTTTATCGAGCAGATCGAACGGCTACACCTTC.

The CDR3 DNA reads TGTGCCAGCAGTTTATCTCGAGGACAGGGCCAGACCCAGTACTTC. Translation gives CASSLSRGQGQTQYF. The chain links TRBV28 to TRBJ2-5, with 8 bases fitting TRBD1. The ends lost 1 base at V and 6 bases at J; junction bases unmatched: 7. Germline loops: CDR1 MDHEN, CDR2 SYDVKM. The CDR3 sequence is 15 residues long.

The rearrangement links TRBV7-9 to TRBJ2-6; 9 positions match TRBD1. The CDR3 loop spans 18 amino acids. Germline V gene sequence: CDR1 SEHNR, CDR2 FQNEAQ (reference sequence). The V gene end was trimmed by 5 bases and the J gene end by 3 bases; junction bases not matched to a gene: 11. The CDR3 spells CASSPGDRVFFGANVLTF. The DNA of the CDR3 is TGTGCCAGCAGCCCCGGGGACAGGGTCTTTTTTGGGGCCAACGTCCTGACTTTC. The full variable domain, in which reference TRBV7-9 and TRBJ2-6 provide the parts outside the CDR3, is DTGVSQNPRHKITKRGQNVTFRCDPISEHNRLYWYRQTLGQGPEFLTYFQNEAQLEKSRLLSDRFSAERPKGSFSTLEIQRTEQGDSAMYLCASSPGDRVFFGANVLTFGAGSRLTVL.

The V call is TRBV21-1, the J call TRBJ1-3. TRBV21-1 is a pseudogene segment. The CDR3 has 10 residues. This chain's CDR3 is CASRGMTIYF. The CDR3 DNA follows: TGTGCCAGCAGGGGGATGACCATATATTTT.

This chain links TRBV15 with TRBJ2-7, with D perhaps given as TRBD1 or TRBD2 (6 bases each). The germline CDR1 and CDR2 sequences are LNHNV and YYDKDF (reference sequence). The CDR3 consists of 15 residues. V was clipped by 5 bases and J by 0 bases, with 14 bases between them. DNA of the CDR3: TGTGCCACCAGCCTAGGTGGGGGGCCCTCCTACGAGCAGTACTTC. Its protein is CATSLGGGPSYEQYF.